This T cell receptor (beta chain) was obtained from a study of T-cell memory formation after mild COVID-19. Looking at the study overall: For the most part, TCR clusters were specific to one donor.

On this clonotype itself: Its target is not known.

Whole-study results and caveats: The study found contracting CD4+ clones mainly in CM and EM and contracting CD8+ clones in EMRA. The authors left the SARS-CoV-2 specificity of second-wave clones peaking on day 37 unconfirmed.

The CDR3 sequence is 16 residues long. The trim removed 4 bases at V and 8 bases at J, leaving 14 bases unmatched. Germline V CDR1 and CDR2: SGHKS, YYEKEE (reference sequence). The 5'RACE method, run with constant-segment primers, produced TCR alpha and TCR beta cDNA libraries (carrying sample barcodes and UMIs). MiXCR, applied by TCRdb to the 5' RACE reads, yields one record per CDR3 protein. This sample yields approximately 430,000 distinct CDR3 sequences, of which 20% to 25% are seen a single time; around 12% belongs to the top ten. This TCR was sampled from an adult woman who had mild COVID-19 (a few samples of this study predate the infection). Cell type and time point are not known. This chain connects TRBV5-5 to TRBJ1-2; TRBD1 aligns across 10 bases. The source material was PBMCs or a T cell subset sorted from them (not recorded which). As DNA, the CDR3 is TGTGCCAGCAGCCAACTTGGGACAGGGGACCTCTACGGCTACACCTTC. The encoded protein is CASSQLGTGDLYGYTF.